In this sample, the clone carrying this TCR beta chain turned up a few times. This sample was included in a study of T cells after yellow fever vaccination. Whole-study results and caveats: FACS-sorted repertoires might harbor abundant contaminating clonotypes from the bulk population. Primary-vaccination clones mostly resurfaced post-booster (under 98% CD4, more than 80% CD8). A weaker secondary response peaked on day 5, the primary on day 15.

UMIs were added to TCR cDNA along with a universal primer site when it was made by 5'RACE template switching. TCRdb ran MiXCR on the 5' RACE reads and lists one entry per CDR3 protein. The sample records around 53,000 distinct CDR3 sequences, 6% to 8.5% being singletons. The CDR3 consists of 14 residues. Germline CDR1 reads SGHDT; CDR2 reads YYEEEE. With 1 base removed from V and 0 bases from J, the gap between germline ends came to 7 bases. The rearrangement uses TRBV5-6 and TRBJ1-2, with no clear D. The TCR comes from a man between 18 and 35 years old who received the YFV17D yellow fever vaccine. The sequencing here drew on CD8+ T cells not binding an NS4B(214-222) dextramer, sorted from PBMCs, taken about 41 days after the first yellow fever vaccination. This CDR3 reads CASSLPTPNYGYTF. As DNA, the CDR3 is TGTGCCAGCAGCTTGCCGACACCTAACTATGGCTACACCTTC.